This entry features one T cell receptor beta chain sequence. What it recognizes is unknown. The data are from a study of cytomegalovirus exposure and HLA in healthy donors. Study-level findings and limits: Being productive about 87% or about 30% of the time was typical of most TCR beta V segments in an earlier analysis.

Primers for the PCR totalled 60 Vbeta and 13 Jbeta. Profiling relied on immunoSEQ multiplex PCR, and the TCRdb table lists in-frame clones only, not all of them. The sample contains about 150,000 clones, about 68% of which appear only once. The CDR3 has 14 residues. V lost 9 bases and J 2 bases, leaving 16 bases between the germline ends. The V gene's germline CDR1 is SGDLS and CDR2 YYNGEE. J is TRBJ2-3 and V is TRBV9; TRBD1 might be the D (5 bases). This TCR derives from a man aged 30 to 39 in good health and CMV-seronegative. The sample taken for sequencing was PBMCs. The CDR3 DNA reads TGTGCCATTGTGGCTGGGGCTTTCACAGATACGCAGTATTTT. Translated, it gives CAIVAGAFTDTQYF. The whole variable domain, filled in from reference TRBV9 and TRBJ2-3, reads DSGVTQTPKHLITATGQRVTLRCSPRSGDLSVYWYQQSLDQGLQFLIQYYNGEERAKGNILERFSAQQFPDLHSELNLSSLELGDSALYFCAIVAGAFTDTQYFGPGTRLTVL.